The 11 T cell receptor beta chains below all came from one sample that was sequenced in a study of shared clonotypes between healthy human individuals. Using immunoSEQ multiplex PCR, the repertoire was profiled, and TCRdb retains in-frame clones only, with some absent. The sample includes about 960,000 clones, 60% to 85% of them seen just once. Sequenced material: memory CD4+ T cells sorted from blood. Subset given: CD45RA-negative fraction. All receptors derive from a man between 18 and 29 years old in good health.

This sequence joins TRBV28 and TRBJ2-7; TRBD1 might be the D (6 bases). V was shortened by 5 bases and J by 0 bases, with 14 bases between the two germline ends. From germline, CDR1 is MDHEN and CDR2 SYDVKM. This CDR3 comprises 15 residues. The CDR3 reads CASSKDSVSSYEQYF. Here the CDR3 DNA reads TGTGCCAGCAGTAAGGACAGCGTAAGCTCCTACGAGCAGTACTTC.

This clone was counted once. This chain links TRBV15 with TRBJ2-4; a possible D gene is TRBD1 (6 bases). Trimming took off 4 bases at V and 11 bases at J, with 12 bases between the two ends. The CDR3 sequence is 12 residues long. The germline CDR1 and CDR2 sequences are LNHNV and YYDKDF (reference sequence). The CDR3, as DNA: TGTGCCACCAGCACAAGACAGGTCCTTCAGTACTTC. This codes for CATSTRQVLQYF. The entire variable domain, with the rest obtained from reference TRBV15 and TRBJ2-4, is as follows: DAMVIQNPRYQVTQFGKPVTLSCSQTLNHNVMYWYQQKSSQAPKLLFHYYDKDFNNEADTPDNFQSRRPNTSFCFLDIRSPGLGDTAMYLCATSTRQVLQYFGAGTRLSVL.

The J gene is TRBJ2-3, the V gene TRBV4-3; D uncertain. Germline V CDR1 and CDR2: LGHNA, YSLEER. This CDR3 region has 14 residues. V was shortened by 1 base and J by 6 bases, with 11 bases between the two germline ends. CDR3 amino acids: CASSQGPASDTQYF. The CDR3 nucleotides read TGCGCCAGCAGCCAAGGACCCGCCTCGGATACGCAGTATTTT.

Points on this clone: Other DNA sequences within the sample encode an identical CDR3. This sequence joins TRBV11-2 and TRBJ2-7, with D unresolved. The V and J ends lost 1 base and 2 bases respectively, with 6 bases between them. The CDR3 spans 13 residues. Looked up from germline, CDR1 is SGHAT and CDR2 is FQNNGV. The CDR3 region has the DNA TGTGCCAGCAGCTTAGGGCAGCCCTACGAGCAGTACTTC. Its translation is CASSLGQPYEQYF.

V and J are TRBV4-3 and TRBJ2-1; TRBD2 aligns across 7 bases. Germline-derived CDR1 and CDR2 are LGHNA and YSLEER. J lost 1 base, V lost 3 bases, and 6 bases had no gene match. There are 16 residues in the CDR3. Here the CDR3 reads CASSQRGAGSYNEQFF. The DNA for the CDR3 is TGCGCCAGCAGCCAGAGGGGAGCGGGGTCCTACAATGAGCAGTTCTTC.

The CDR3 coding sequence is TGTGCCTGGAGTTTCGCCATGAACACTGAAGCTTTCTTT. Its translation is CAWSFAMNTEAFF. The chain carries TRBV30 and TRBJ1-1; D unclear. The CDR3 totals 13 residues. Germline loops: CDR1 GTSNPN, CDR2 SVGIG (reference sequence). The V end lost 2 bases, the J end lost 0 bases, and 7 bases lay between the germline ends.

The V and J genes are TRBV19 and TRBJ1-2; possibly TRBD1 for D (5 bases). This CDR3 has 14 amino acids. Germline V gives CDR1 LNHDA, CDR2 SQIVND (reference sequence). Trimming removed 7 bases from V and 4 bases from J, with 16 bases in between. In DNA form, the CDR3 reads TGTGCCAGTACCATCCCAGGGAAGGGCTATGGCTACACCTTC. As protein: CASTIPGKGYGYTF.

This chain uses TRBV6-1 with TRBJ1-4, with TRBD1 identical over 9 bases. The CDR3 runs 13 residues. CDR1 is MNHNS, CDR2 SASEGT, per germline. V shed 8 bases, J shed 8 bases, and the junction held 6 bases outside the gene matches. CDR3 sequence (DNA): TGTGCCAGCGGAAGACAGGGGGAGGAAAAACTGTTTTTT. Translated: CASGRQGEEKLFF.

The chain carries TRBV7-2 and TRBJ1-2; possible D gene TRBD1, 6 bases. This CDR3 contains 19 residues. Trimming pared 2 bases from V and 2 bases from J, leaving 24 bases between. CDR1 is SGHTA, CDR2 FQGNSA, per germline. CDR3 sequence: CASSLPQGRREGTNYGYTF. In nucleotides, the CDR3 is TGTGCCAGCAGCTTACCTCAGGGGAGGAGAGAGGGGACCAACTATGGCTACACCTTC. Full variable domain (remainder filled in from reference TRBV7-2 and TRBJ1-2): GAGVSQSPSNKVTEKGKDVELRCDPISGHTALYWYRQSLGQGLEFLIYFQGNSAPDKSGLPSDRFSAERTGGSVSTLTIQRTQQEDSAVYLCASSLPQGRREGTNYGYTFGSGTRLTVV.

Note on this clone: The sample carries other DNA sequences with the same CDR3. V and J are TRBV18 and TRBJ2-7; 7 positions agree with TRBD2. Looked up from germline, CDR1 is KGHSH and CDR2 is LQKENI. This CDR3 spans 13 amino acids. Trimming took 3 bases from V and 2 from J; bases not matched to a gene: 1. CDR3 amino acids: CASSPAGAYEQYF. CDR3 DNA: TGTGCCAGCTCACCTGCGGGGGCCTACGAGCAGTACTTC.

This clone has just a few counts. This chain joins TRBV9 and TRBJ2-2; 9 bases fit TRBD2. CDR1 SGDLS and CDR2 YYNGEE come from the germline V gene. The CDR3 sequence is 17 residues long. Losses at the gene ends were 0 bases for V and 4 bases for J; bases not matched to a gene: 7. CDR3 sequence: CASSVGGGRGSTGELFF. The CDR3 nucleotides read TGTGCCAGCAGCGTAGGAGGCGGGAGGGGTTCCACCGGGGAGCTGTTTTTT.